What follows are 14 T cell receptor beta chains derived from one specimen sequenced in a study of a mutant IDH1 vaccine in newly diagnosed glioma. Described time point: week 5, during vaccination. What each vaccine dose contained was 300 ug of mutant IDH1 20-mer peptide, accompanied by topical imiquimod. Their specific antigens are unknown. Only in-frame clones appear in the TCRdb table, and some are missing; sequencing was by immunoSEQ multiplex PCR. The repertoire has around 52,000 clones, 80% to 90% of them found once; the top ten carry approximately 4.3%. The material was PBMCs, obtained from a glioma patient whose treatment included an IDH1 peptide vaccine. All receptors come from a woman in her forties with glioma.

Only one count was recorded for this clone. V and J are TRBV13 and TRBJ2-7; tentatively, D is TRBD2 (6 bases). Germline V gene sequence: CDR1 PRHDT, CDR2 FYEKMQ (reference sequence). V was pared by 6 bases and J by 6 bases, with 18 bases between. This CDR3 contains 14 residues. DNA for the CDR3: TGTGCCAGCAGGCAAATGGGGACTCGAGGCGAGCAGTACTTC. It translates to CASRQMGTRGEQYF. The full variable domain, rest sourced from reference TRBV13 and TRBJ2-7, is AAGVIQSPRHLIKEKRETATLKCYPIPRHDTVYWYQQGPGQDPQFLISFYEKMQSDKGSIPDRFSAQQFSDYHSELNMSSLELGDSALYFCASRQMGTRGEQYFGPGTRLTVT.

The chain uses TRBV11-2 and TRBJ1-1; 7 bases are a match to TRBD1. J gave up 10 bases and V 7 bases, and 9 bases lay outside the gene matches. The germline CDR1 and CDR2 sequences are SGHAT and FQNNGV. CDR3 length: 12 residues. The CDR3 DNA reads TGTGCCAGCACCAGGGGGTCTGCGACAGCTTTCTTT. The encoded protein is CASTRGSATAFF.

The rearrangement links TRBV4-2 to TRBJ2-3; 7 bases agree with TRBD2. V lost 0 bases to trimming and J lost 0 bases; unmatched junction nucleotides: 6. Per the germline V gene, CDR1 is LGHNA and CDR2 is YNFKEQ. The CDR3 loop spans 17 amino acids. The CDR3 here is CASSQDAGGTSTDTQYF. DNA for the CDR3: TGTGCCAGCAGCCAAGACGCCGGGGGGACTAGCACAGATACGCAGTATTTT.

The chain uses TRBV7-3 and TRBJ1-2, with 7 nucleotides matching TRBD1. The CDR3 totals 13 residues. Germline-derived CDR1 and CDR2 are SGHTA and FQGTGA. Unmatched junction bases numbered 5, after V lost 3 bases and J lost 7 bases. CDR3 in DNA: TGTGCCAGCAGCTTTAGGACAGGAATTGGCTACACCTTC. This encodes CASSFRTGIGYTF.

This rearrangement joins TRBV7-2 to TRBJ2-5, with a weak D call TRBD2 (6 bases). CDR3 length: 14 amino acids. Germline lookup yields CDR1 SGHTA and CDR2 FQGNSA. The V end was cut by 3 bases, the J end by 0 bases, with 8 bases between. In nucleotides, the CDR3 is TGTGCCAGCAGCTTTGCGGGGTACCAAGAGACCCAGTACTTC. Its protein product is CASSFAGYQETQYF.

CDR3 sequence: CASTQRRGPSYNSPLHF. CDR3 in DNA: TGTGCCAGCACCCAGCGAAGGGGTCCATCCTATAATTCACCCCTCCACTTT. The chain uses TRBV21-1 and TRBJ1-6; the D call of TRBD1 is as the table states it, not checked on the DNA. TRBV21-1 counts as a pseudogene. CDR3 length equals 17 residues.

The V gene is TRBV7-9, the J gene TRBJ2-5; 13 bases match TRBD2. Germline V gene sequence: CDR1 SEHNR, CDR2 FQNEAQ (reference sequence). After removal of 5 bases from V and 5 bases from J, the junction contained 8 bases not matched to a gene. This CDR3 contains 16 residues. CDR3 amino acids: CASSKGLAGAVETQYF. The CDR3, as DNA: TGTGCCAGCAGCAAAGGACTAGCGGGAGCGGTTGAGACCCAGTACTTC.

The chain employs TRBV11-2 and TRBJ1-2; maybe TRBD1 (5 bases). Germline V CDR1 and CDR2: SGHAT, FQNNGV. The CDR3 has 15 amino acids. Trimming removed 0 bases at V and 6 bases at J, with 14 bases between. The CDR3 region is CASSLDPRGTNGYTF. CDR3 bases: TGTGCCAGCAGCTTAGATCCGAGAGGGACGAATGGCTACACCTTC.

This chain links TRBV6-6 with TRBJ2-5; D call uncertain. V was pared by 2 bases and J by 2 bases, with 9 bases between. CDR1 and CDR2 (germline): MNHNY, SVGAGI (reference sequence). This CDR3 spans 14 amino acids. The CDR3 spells CASSYVHWQETQYF. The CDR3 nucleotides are TGTGCCAGCAGTTACGTGCATTGGCAAGAGACCCAGTACTTC.

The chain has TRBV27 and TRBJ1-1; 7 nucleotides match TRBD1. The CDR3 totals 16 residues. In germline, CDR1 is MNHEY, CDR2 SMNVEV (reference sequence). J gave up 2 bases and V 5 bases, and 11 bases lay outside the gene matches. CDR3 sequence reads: CASSARTGTVNTEAFF. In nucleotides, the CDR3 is TGTGCCAGCAGTGCGAGAACCGGGACAGTCAACACTGAAGCTTTCTTT.

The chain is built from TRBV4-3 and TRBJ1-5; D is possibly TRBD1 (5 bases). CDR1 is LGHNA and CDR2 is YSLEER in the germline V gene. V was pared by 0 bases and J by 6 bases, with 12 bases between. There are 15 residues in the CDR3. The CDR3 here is CASSQDAQGAQPQHF. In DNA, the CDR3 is TGCGCCAGCAGCCAAGACGCGCAGGGCGCTCAGCCCCAGCATTTT.

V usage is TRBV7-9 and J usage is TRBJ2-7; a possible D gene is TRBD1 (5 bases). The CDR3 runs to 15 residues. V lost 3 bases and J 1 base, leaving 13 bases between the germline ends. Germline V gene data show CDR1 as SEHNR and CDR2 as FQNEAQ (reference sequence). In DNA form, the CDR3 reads TGTGCCAGCAGCTTTCAGGGATCACCTTCCTACGAGCAGTACTTC. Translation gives CASSFQGSPSYEQYF. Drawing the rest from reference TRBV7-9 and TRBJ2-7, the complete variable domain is DTGVSQNPRHKITKRGQNVTFRCDPISEHNRLYWYRQTLGQGPEFLTYFQNEAQLEKSRLLSDRFSAERPKGSFSTLEIQRTEQGDSAMYLCASSFQGSPSYEQYFGPGTRLTVT.

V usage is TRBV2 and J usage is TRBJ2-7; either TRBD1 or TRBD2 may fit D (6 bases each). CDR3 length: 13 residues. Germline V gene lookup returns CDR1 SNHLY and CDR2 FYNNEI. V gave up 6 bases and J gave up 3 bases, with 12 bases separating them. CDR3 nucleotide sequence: TGTGCCAGCAGGGCGGGACAACACTACGAGCAGTACTTC. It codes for CASRAGQHYEQYF.

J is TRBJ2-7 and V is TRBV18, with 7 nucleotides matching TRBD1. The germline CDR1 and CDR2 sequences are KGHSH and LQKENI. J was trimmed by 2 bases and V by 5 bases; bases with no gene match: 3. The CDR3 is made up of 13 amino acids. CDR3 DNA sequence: TGTGCCAGCTCATACGGGACAGCCTACGAGCAGTACTTC. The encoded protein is CASSYGTAYEQYF.